This T cell receptor (beta chain) was documented in a study of Ad26.COV2.S vaccination and SARS-CoV-2 variants. Broader study findings: Breadth, reportedly substantial, characterized the spike-specific CD8+ and CD4+ T cell responses after vaccination.

Sequencing used immunoSEQ multiplex PCR; TCRdb keeps in-frame clones, though not all of them. The data show 300,000 to 350,000 clones, with around 90% seen just once and around 5.5% held by the top ten. This CDR3 has 13 amino acids. Between the trimmed V and J ends, which lost 2 bases and 6 bases, there was a span of 8 bases. Germline lookup yields CDR1 KGHSH and CDR2 LQKENI. This clone showed up just once. Its cognate antigen is unknown. Specified treatment: some 19 received Ad26.COV2.S at low or high dose, single or two shots; about 5 received placebo; per-sample allocation not given. On day 63 after the first injection, vaccine and placebo recipients gave samples.

The rearrangement joins TRBV18 to TRBJ2-1; D is unresolved. The source was peripheral blood, collected in a trial of Ad26.COV2.S vaccine versus placebo. The TCR comes from a person aged 18-60 years who received the Ad26.COV2.S COVID-19 vaccine or a placebo. CDR3 DNA: TGTGCCAGCTCACCAGGCTCCCTCAATGAGCAGTTCTTC. This encodes CASSPGSLNEQFF.